What follows describes a single T cell receptor beta chain. This clone was seen more than once but under ten times. Its antigen remains undetermined. Per-base quality was not reported, and no clone a single base away is much larger than it. This sample was taken from a study of technical replicates of blood from several donors (dated by TCRdb to the late 2010s). Libraries were built with the immunoSEQ multiplex PCR assay. In TCRdb, the immuneACCESS table is reduced to in-frame sequences with V and J assigned. These tables do not hold every clone; where another copy was compared, an unresolved V gene accounts for under half, and the others remain unexplained. This sample has 55,000 to 75,000 clones in its table, and 70% to 90% of those were observed once. The ten largest account for approximately 5.4% of the sample. CDR1 and CDR2 (SGHTA, FQGTGA) derive from the germline V gene. There are 16 amino acids in the CDR3, from cysteine to phenylalanine inclusive. Of all the DNA, just the CDR3 is kept, 48 bases in frame from base 1. V lost 3 bases and J lost 4 bases; the stretch between them is 18 bases long.

Recombination connected TRBV7-3 to TRBJ1-1, and perhaps TRBD1 as D gene, on 6 matching bases. The sample comprised PBMCs. This TCR was sampled from a human donor in good health. Some clones in this sample may be carry-over from other donors' samples. Read as DNA, the sequence is TGTGCCAGCAGCTTGAATAGACAGGAACGTTTCACTGAAGCTTTCTTT. This translates into CASSLNRQERFTEAFF.